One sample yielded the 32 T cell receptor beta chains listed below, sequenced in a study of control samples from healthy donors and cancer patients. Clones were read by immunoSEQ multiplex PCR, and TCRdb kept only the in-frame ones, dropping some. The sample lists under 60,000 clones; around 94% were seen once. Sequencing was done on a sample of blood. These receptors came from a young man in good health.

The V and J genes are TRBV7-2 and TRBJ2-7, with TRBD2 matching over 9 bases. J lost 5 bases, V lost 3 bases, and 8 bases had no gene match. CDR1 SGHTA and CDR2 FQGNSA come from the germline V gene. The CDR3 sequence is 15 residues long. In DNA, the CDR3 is TGTGCCAGCAGCTTTAGTAGCGGGAGAAGTCACGAGCAGTACTTC. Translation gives CASSFSSGRSHEQYF.

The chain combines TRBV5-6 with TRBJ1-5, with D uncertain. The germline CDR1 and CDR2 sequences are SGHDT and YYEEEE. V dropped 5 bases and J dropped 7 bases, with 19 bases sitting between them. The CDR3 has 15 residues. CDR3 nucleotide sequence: TGTGCCAGCAGTCCAAGCAGAGACAAGGCGCAGCCCCAGCATTTT. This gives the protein CASSPSRDKAQPQHF.

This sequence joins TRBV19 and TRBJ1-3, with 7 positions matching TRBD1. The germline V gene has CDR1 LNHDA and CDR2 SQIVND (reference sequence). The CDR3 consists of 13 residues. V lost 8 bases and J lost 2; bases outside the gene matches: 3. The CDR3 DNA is TGTGCCAGTCGAACAGGGGCTGGAAACACCATATATTTT. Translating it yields CASRTGAGNTIYF.

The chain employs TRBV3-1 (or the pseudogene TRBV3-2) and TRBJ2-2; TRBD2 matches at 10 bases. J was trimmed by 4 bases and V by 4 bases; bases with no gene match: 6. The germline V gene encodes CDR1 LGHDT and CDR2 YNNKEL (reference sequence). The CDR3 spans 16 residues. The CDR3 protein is CASSPLGLAITGELFF. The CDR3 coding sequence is TGTGCCAGCAGCCCACTGGGACTAGCGATCACCGGGGAGCTGTTTTTT.

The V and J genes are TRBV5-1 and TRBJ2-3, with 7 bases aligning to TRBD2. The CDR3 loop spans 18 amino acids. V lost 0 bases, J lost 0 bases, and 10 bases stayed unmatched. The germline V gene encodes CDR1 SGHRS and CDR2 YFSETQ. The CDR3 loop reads CASSLAGPASGSTDTQYF. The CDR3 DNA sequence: TGCGCCAGCAGCTTGGCAGGGCCCGCTAGCGGTAGCACAGATACGCAGTATTTT.

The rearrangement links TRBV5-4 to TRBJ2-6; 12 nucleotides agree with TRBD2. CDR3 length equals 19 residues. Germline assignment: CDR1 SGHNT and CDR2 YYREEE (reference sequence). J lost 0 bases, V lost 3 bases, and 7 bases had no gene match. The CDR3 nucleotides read TGTGCCAGCAGCTCTGGACTAGCGGGGTTTAACTCTGGGGCCAACGTCCTGACTTTC. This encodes CASSSGLAGFNSGANVLTF.

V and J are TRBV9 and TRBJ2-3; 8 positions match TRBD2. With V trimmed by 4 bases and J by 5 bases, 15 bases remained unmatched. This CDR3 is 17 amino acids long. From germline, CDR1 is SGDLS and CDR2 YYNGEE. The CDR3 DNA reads TGTGCCAGCAGCAGGGGATCACTAGCGGCGGCTGTAGATACGCAGTATTTT. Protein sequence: CASSRGSLAAAVDTQYF.

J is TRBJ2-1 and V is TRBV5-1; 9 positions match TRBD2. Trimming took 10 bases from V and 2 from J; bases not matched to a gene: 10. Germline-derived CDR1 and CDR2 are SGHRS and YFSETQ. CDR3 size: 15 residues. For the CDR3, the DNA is TGCGCCCGCCGCGGGGGCGGGGGGGCCTACAATGAGCAGTTCTTC. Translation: CARRGGGGAYNEQFF.

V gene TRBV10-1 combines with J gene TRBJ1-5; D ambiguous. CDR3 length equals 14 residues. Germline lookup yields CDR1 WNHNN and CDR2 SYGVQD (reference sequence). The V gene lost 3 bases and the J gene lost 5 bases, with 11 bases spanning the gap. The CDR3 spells CASSEGQSDQPQHF. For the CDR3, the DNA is TGCGCCAGCAGTGAAGGGCAGTCGGATCAGCCCCAGCATTTT.

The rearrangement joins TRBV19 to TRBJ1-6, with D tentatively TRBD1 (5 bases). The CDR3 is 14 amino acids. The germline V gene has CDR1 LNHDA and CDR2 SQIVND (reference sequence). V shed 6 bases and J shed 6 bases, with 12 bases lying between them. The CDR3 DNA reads TGTGCCAGTAGCCCGGGACGTGCTAATTCACCCCTCCACTTT. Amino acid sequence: CASSPGRANSPLHF.

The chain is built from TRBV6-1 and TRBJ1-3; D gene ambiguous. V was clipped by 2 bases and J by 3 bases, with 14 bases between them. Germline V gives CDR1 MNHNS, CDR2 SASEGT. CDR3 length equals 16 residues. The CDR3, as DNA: TGTGCCAGCAGTGAACAGGAAACGTCAGGTGGAAACACCATATATTTT. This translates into CASSEQETSGGNTIYF.

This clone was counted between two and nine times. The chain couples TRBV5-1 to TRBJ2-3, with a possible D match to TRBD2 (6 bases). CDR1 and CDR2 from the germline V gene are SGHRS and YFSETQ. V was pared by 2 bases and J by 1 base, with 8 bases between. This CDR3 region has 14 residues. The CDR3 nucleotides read TGCGCCAGCAGCTTTAGCGGCGGCACAGATACGCAGTATTTT. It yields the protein CASSFSGGTDTQYF.

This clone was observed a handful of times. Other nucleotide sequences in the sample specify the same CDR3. Here the CDR3 reads CASSEAAGGDTGELFF. DNA for the CDR3: TGTGCCAGCAGTGAAGCGGCGGGGGGGGACACCGGGGAGCTGTTTTTT. This chain joins TRBV2 and TRBJ2-2; TRBD2 agrees at 9 bases. Trimming took 0 bases from V and 3 from J; bases not matched to a gene: 2. The germline gives CDR1 SNHLY, CDR2 FYNNEI. CDR3 length: 16 residues.

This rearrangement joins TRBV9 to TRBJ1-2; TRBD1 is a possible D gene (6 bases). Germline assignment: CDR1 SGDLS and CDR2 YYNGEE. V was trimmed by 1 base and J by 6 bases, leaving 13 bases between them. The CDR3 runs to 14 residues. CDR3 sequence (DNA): TGTGCCAGCAGCGTAAGAGACAGGTTACATGGCTACACCTTC. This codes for CASSVRDRLHGYTF.

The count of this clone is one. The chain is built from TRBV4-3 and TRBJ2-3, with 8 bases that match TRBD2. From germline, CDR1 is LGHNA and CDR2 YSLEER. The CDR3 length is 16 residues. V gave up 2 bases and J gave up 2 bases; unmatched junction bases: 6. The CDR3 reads CASSQYGGGLTDTQYF. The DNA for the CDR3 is TGCGCCAGCAGCCAATACGGCGGGGGGCTCACAGATACGCAGTATTTT.

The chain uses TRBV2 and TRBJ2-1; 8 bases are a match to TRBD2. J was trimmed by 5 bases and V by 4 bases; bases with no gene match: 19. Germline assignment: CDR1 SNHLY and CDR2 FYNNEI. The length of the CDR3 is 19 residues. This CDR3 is CASSVHLNPGLGLHNEQFF. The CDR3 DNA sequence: TGTGCCAGCAGTGTGCACCTCAACCCGGGACTAGGTCTTCACAATGAGCAGTTCTTC.

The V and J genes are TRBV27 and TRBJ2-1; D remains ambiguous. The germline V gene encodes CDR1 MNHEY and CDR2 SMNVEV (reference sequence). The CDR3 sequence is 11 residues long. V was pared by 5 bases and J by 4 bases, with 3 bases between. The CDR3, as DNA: TGTGCCAGCAGTAGGTACAATGAGCAGTTCTTC. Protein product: CASSRYNEQFF.

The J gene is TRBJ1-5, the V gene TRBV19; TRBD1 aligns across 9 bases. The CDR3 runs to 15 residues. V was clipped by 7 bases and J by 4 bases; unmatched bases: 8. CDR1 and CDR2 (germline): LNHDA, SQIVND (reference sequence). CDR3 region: CASNSVTGGNQPQHF. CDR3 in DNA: TGTGCCAGTAATTCGGTGACAGGGGGGAATCAGCCCCAGCATTTT.

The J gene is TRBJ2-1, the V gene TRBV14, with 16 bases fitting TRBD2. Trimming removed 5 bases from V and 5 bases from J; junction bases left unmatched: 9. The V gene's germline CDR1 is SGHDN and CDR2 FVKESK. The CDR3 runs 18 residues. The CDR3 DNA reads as TGTGCCAGCAGCGCGGGACTAGCGGGGGGGCCGTTTGACAATGAGCAGTTCTTC. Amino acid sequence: CASSAGLAGGPFDNEQFF.

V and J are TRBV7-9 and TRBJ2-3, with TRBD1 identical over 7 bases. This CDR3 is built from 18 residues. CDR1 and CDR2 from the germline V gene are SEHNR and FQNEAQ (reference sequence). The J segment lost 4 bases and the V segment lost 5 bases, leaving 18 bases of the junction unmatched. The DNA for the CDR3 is TGTGCCAGCAGCCGACAAATTACAGGGGCGAAAGAGGCAGATACGCAGTATTTT. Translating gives CASSRQITGAKEADTQYF.

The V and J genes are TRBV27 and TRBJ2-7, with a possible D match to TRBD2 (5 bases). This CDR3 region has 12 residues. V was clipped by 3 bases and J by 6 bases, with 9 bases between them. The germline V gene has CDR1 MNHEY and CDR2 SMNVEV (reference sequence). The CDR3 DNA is TGTGCCAGCAGTTTTGGACTCGCCGAGCAGTACTTC. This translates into CASSFGLAEQYF.

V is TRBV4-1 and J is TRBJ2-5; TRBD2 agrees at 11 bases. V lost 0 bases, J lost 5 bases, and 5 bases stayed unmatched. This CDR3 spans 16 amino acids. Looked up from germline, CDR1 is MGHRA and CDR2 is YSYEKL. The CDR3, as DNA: TGCGCCAGCAGCCAAGATAGCGGGAGGGCCCACGAGACCCAGTACTTC. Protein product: CASSQDSGRAHETQYF.

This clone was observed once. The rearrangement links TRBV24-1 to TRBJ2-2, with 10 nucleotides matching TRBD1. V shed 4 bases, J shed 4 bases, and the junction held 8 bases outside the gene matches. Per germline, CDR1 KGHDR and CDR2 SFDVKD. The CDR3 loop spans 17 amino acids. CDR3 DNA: TGTGCCACCAGTGACCCGGACAGGGGGTCCCTCACCGGGGAGCTGTTTTTT. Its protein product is CATSDPDRGSLTGELFF.

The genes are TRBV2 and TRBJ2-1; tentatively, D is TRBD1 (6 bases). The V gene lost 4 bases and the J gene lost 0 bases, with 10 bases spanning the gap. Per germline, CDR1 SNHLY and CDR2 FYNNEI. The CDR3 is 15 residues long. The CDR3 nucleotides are TGTGCCAGCAGTGTCCCCAGGGGCTCCTACAATGAGCAGTTCTTC. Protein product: CASSVPRGSYNEQFF. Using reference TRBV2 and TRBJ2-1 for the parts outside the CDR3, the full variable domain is EPEVTQTPSHQVTQMGQEVILRCVPISNHLYFYWYRQILGQKVEFLVSFYNNEISEKSEIFDDQFSVERPDGSNFTLKIRSTKLEDSAMYFCASSVPRGSYNEQFFGPGTRLTVL.

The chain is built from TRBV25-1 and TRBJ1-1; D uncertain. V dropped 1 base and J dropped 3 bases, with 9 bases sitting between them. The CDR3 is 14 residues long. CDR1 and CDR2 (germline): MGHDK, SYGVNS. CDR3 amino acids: CASSEWGSDTEAFF. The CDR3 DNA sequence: TGTGCCAGCAGTGAATGGGGTTCGGACACTGAAGCTTTCTTT.

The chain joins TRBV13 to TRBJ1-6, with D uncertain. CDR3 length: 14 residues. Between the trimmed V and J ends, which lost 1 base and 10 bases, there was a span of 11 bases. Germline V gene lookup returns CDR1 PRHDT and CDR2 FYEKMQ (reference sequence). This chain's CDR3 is CASSLEGEGSPLHF. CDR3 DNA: TGTGCCAGCAGCTTAGAGGGTGAAGGATCACCCCTCCACTTT.

The CDR3 protein is CSYSGTGGGYEQYF. In nucleotides, the CDR3 is TGCAGTTACTCCGGGACAGGGGGAGGTTACGAGCAGTACTTC. The chain uses TRBV29-1 and TRBJ2-7; 11 bases match TRBD1. Germline CDR1 and CDR2: SQVTM and ANQGSEA. The CDR3 is 14 residues long.

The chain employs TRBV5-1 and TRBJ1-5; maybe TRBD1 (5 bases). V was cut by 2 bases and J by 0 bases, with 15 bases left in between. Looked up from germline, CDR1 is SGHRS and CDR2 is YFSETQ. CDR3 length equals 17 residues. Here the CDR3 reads CASSLDPPTDSNQPQHF. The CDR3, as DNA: TGCGCCAGCAGCTTAGACCCCCCGACAGATAGCAATCAGCCCCAGCATTTT.

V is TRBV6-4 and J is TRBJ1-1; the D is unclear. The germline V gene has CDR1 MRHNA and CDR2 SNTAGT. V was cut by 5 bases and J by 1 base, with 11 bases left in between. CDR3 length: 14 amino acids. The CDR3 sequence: CASSNSPGNTEAFF. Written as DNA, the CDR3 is TGTGCCAGCAGTAATTCCCCGGGGAACACTGAAGCTTTCTTT.

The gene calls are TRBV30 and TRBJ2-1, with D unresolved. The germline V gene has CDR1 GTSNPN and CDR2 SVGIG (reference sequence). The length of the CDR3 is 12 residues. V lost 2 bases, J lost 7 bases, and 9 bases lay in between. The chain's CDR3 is CAWSPPGNEQFF. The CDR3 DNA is TGTGCCTGGAGTCCTCCAGGTAATGAGCAGTTCTTC.

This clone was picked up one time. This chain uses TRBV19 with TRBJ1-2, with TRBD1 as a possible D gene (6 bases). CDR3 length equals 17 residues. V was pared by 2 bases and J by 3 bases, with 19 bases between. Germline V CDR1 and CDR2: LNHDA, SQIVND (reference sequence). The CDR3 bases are TGTGCCAGTAGTATAATATTCGGGCAGGGGACCGACTATGGCTACACCTTC. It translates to CASSIIFGQGTDYGYTF.

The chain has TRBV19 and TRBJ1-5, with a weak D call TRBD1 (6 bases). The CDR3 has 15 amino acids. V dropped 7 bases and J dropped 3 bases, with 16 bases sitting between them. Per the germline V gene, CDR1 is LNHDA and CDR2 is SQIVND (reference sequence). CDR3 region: CASTGFGGPNQPQHF. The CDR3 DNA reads TGTGCCAGTACCGGGTTCGGGGGGCCCAATCAGCCCCAGCATTTT.